The 5 T cell receptor beta chains below come from one sample, sequenced in a study of blood T cell repertoires in COVID-19. Measured with immunoSEQ multiplex PCR; TCRdb has only the in-frame clones, and not every one. This table holds hundreds of thousands of clones, around 84% found once. Source material: PBMCs or T cells enriched from blood (not recorded which). The receptors derive from a man aged 30-40 years with acute COVID-19.

In the case of this clone: One junction end disagrees with the germline gene, perhaps due to a read error. The V gene is TRBV5-4, the J gene TRBJ2-7; D is possibly TRBD2 (6 bases). The CDR3 contains 12 residues. Germline V gene sequence: CDR1 SGHNT, CDR2 YYREEE (reference sequence). CDR3 sequence reads: CASSSSSGSTKF. Here the CDR3 DNA reads TGTGCCAGCAGTTCATCAAGCGGGTCGACCAAATTC.

The rearrangement links TRBV7-2 to TRBJ1-1; weak D call: TRBD1 (5 bases). CDR3 length: 16 amino acids. CDR1 is SGHTA, CDR2 FQGNSA, per germline. Trimming pared 1 base from V and 0 bases from J, leaving 12 bases between. In DNA form, the CDR3 reads TGTGCCAGCAGCTTAGGGGCAGGGAGGGTGAACACTGAAGCTTTCTTT. Translating gives CASSLGAGRVNTEAFF.

The chain recombines TRBV19 with TRBJ1-4, with a possible D match to TRBD1 (5 bases). Trimming took off 8 bases at V and 7 bases at J, with 17 bases between the two ends. The CDR3 runs to 14 residues. The germline V gene encodes CDR1 LNHDA and CDR2 SQIVND (reference sequence). The CDR3 nucleotides are TGTGCCAGTGGCCGCGGCGGGGCGGGTGAAAAACTGTTTTTT. Amino acids: CASGRGGAGEKLFF.

CDR3 nucleotides: TGTGCCAGCAGTTTTTTCCGGGAGGGCTACACCTTC. As protein: CASSFFREGYTF. The chain links TRBV12-3 or TRBV12-4 to TRBJ1-2, with D unresolved. V was pared by 3 bases and J by 8 bases, with 10 bases between. This CDR3 spans 12 amino acids.

The chain is built from TRBV9 and TRBJ2-3; tentative D call: TRBD2 (5 bases). CDR3 length: 14 amino acids. The germline V gene encodes CDR1 SGDLS and CDR2 YYNGEE. V lost 0 bases and J lost 6, with 11 bases in between. The CDR3 protein is CASSVDVEADTQYF. The CDR3 bases are TGTGCCAGCAGCGTAGACGTGGAGGCGGATACGCAGTATTTT.